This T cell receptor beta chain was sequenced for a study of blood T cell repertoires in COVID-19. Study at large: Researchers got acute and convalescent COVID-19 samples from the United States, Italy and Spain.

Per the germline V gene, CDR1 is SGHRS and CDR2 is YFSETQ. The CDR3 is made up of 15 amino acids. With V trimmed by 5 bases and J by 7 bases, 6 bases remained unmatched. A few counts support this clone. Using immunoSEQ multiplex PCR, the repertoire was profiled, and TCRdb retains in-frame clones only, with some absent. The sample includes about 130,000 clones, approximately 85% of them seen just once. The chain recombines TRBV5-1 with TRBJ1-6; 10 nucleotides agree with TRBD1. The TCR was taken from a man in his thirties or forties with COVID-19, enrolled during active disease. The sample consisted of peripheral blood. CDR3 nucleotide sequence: TGCGCCAGCAGGGAGGGACAGGGGCAAAATTCACCCCTCCACTTT. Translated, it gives CASREGQGQNSPLHF. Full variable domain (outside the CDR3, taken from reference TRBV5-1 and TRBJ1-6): KAGVTQTPRYLIKTRGQQVTLSCSPISGHRSVSWYQQTPGQGLQFLFEYFSETQRNKGNFPGRFSGRQFSNSRSEMNVSTLELGDSALYLCASREGQGQNSPLHFGNGTRLTVT.